This is a list of T cell receptor beta chains from one sample in a study of human T cells and chemical hapten exposure. TCRdb re-called the RACE reads with MiXCR, one entry per CDR3 protein. The table shows about 120,000 distinct CDR3 sequences, with roughly 12% occurring only once. This specimen was whole blood, taken in connection with sensitization to the hapten diphenylcyclopropenone (DPC). Receptors were obtained from a woman aged 50 to 60 with alopecia areata. Some clones in this sample may be carry-over from other donors' samples. Both conserved end residues are part of each CDR3. The order of the fields is D gene, J gene, V gene, clone size, CDR3 DNA, CDR3 protein. D genes are given only for firm matches. Not all rows give a size; the values are once, few, many and, for expanded clones, a class.

>NA|TRBJ1-1|TRBV5-1|NA
TGCGCCAGCCGAGAGGGGGGGGCAAGAGGAGGCACTGAAGCTTTCTTT
CASREGGARGGTEAFF
>NA|TRBJ1-1|TRBV6-2/TRBV6-3|many
TGTGCCAGCAGACAGGGCCTGAACACTGAAGCTTTCTTT
CASRQGLNTEAFF
>NA|TRBJ2-2|TRBV5-1|many
TGCGCCAGCAGCCTTGGGGGAGCCAACACCGGGGAGCTGTTTTTT
CASSLGGANTGELFF
>NA|TRBJ2-6|TRBV6-5|many
TGTGCCAGCAGTTATAACCCGGGGGCTGGGGCCAACGTCCTGACTTTC
CASSYNPGAGANVLTF
>NA|TRBJ2-7|TRBV29-1|few
TGCAGCGTTGTTTCAGGTACCTCCTACGAGCAGTACTTC
CSVVSGTSYEQYF
>NA|TRBJ1-6|TRBV6-6|few
TGTGCCAGCAGTTACCGGGGGGTCGATTCACCCCTCCACTTT
CASSYRGVDSPLHF
>NA|TRBJ1-6|TRBV20-1|NA
TGCAGTGCTAGAGATACGGTTGGGGCCCGCTCCTATAATTCACCCCTCCACTTT
CSARDTVGARSYNSPLHF
>TRBD2|TRBJ2-7|TRBV20-1|NA
TGCAGTGCTAGGACGGGGGGGGCCACCTACGAGCAGTACTTC
CSARTGGATYEQYF
>NA|TRBJ2-3|TRBV7-2|NA
TGTGCCAGCAGCTTACCGAGCCGCACAGATACGCAGTATTTT
CASSLPSRTDTQYF
>NA|TRBJ2-1|TRBV24-1|few
TGTGCCACCCAGGGCTTGGCTGAGCAGTTCTTC
CATQGLAEQFF
>NA|TRBJ1-2|TRBV12-3/TRBV12-4|few
TGTGCCAGCAGTCCTACTAACTATGGCTACACCTTC
CASSPTNYGYTF
>NA|TRBJ2-7|TRBV20-1|few
TGCAGTGCTGTTCGTCCCACCGCCTACGAGCAGTACTTC
CSAVRPTAYEQYF
>TRBD1|TRBJ2-1|TRBV6-1|NA
TGTGCCAGCAGTCAGAGGGACAGGGGTCCGGGGAGAGACAATGAGCAGTTCTTC
CASSQRDRGPGRDNEQFF
>NA|TRBJ1-1|TRBV13|few
TGTGCCAGCAGCTTAGCCGGACCGATGAACACTGAAGCTTTCTTT
CASSLAGPMNTEAFF
>NA|TRBJ2-2|TRBV20-1|many
TGCAGTGCTTCCCACCGACTTGGCACCGGGGAGCTGTTTTTT
CSASHRLGTGELFF
>NA|TRBJ2-4|TRBV20-1|many
TGCAGTGCTAGCCAGCCTCTAGCCAAAAACATTCAGTACTTC
CSASQPLAKNIQYF
>TRBD1|TRBJ1-1|TRBV7-3|NA
TGTGCCAGCAGTCCAGGGGGCGCGGATGAAGCTTTCTTT
CASSPGGADEAFF
>TRBD1|TRBJ1-6|TRBV10-2|many
TGCGCCAGCAGAGAAGGACAGGGGCCTTCACCCCTCCACTTT
CASREGQGPSPLHF
>NA|TRBJ2-6|TRBV29-1|NA
TGCAGCGTCTGGTCTGGGGCCAACGTCCTGACTTTC
CSVWSGANVLTF
>NA|TRBJ1-1|TRBV13|few
TGTGCCAGCAGCCGTGGGGGCGCTGAAGCTTTCTTT
CASSRGGAEAFF
>NA|TRBJ2-3|TRBV12-3/TRBV12-4|few
TGTGCCAGCAGAATTACGGGGCAGCGCACAGATACGCAGTATTTT
CASRITGQRTDTQYF
>NA|TRBJ2-2|TRBV4-3|NA
TGCGCCAGCAGCCAGAACCCTAGATCGAACACCGGGGAGCTGTTTTTT
CASSQNPRSNTGELFF
>NA|TRBJ2-3|TRBV6-1|few
TGTGCCAGCAGGAGCAGGGCTCGCACAGATACGCAGTATTTT
CASRSRARTDTQYF
>NA|TRBJ2-4|TRBV12-3/TRBV12-4|NA
TGTGCCAGGGGCGGTTGGTGTAAACCGCGGAAGGCCAAAAACATTCAGTACTTC
CARGGWCKPRKAKNIQYF
>TRBD1|TRBJ2-5|TRBV9|few
TGTGCCAGCAGCGTTGGACAGGGGGCCAGGGAGACCCAGTACTTC
CASSVGQGARETQYF
>TRBD1|TRBJ1-4|TRBV24-1|NA
TGTGCCACCAGTGGACCTACAGGGGGCGAGACGGAAAAACTGTTTTTT
CATSGPTGGETEKLFF
>NA|TRBJ2-3|TRBV19|once
TGTGCCATAACCCCGGGGCCTGGCACAGATACGCAGTATTTT
CAITPGPGTDTQYF
>TRBD1|TRBJ2-5|TRBV30|many
TGTGCCTGGAGAGGGGGCCGGGGTGTCGAGACCCAGTACTTC
CAWRGGRGVETQYF
>TRBD2|TRBJ2-7|TRBV5-1|NA
TGCGCCAGCAGCCGCGGGACTAGCGGGAGCGCGGAGCAGTACTTC
CASSRGTSGSAEQYF
>TRBD1|TRBJ1-5|TRBV5-6|many
TGTGCCAGCAGCACAGGACAGGGGGGGCAGCCCCAGCATTTT
CASSTGQGGQPQHF
>NA|TRBJ1-5|TRBV6-6|NA
TGTGCCAGCGGGGGAGTCGTTCGAACGGGCAATCAGCCCCAGCATTTT
CASGGVVRTGNQPQHF
>TRBD1|TRBJ2-7|TRBV10-3|NA
TGTGCCATCGGGTCCGACAGGGGGCATGAGCAGTACTTC
CAIGSDRGHEQYF
>NA|TRBJ2-5|TRBV6-5|NA
TGTGCCAGCACTGAAGCTGAGACCCAGTACTTC
CASTEAETQYF
>NA|TRBJ2-7|TRBV30|NA
TGTGCCTACCTGGACGGTTACGAGCAGTACTTC
CAYLDGYEQYF
>NA|TRBJ1-3|TRBV2|NA
TGTGCCAGCAGTGAAGCACCCCACTCTGGAAACACCATATATTTT
CASSEAPHSGNTIYF
>NA|TRBJ1-5|TRBV19|few
TGTGCCAGTAGTATTGATAGGAAACAGCCCCAGCATTTT
CASSIDRKQPQHF
>NA|TRBJ2-1|TRBV15|few
TGTGCCACCAGCAGAGAGGTCAGTGAGCAGTTCTTC
CATSREVSEQFF
>NA|TRBJ2-3|TRBV9|few
TGTGCCAGCAGCGTAGTAGACACAGATACGCAGTATTTT
CASSVVDTDTQYF
>NA|TRBJ1-1|TRBV7-9|few
TGTGCCAGCAGCTCAACATCCAGGATAGGAGCTTTCTTT
CASSSTSRIGAFF
>TRBD2|TRBJ2-3|TRBV7-2|many
TGTGCCAGCAGGGCCCGCGGGGGGGCTTCTAGCACAGATACGCAGTATTTT
CASRARGGASSTDTQYF
>TRBD1|TRBJ2-7|TRBV12-3/TRBV12-4|NA
TGTGCCAGCAGTTTAAGTGAGGGGGCCGAGCAGTACTTC
CASSLSEGAEQYF
>NA|TRBJ2-3|TRBV2|few
TGTGCCACAAGAGGGGGTGTTGGCACAGATACGCAGTATTTT
CATRGGVGTDTQYF
>NA|TRBJ2-3|TRBV14|NA
TGTGCCAGCAGCCAAGACGGACGGCAACATAGCACAGATACGCAGTATTTT
CASSQDGRQHSTDTQYF
>NA|TRBJ1-2|TRBV9|NA
TGTGCCAGCAGCGTAGGGGGGGTCTATGGCTACACCTTC
CASSVGGVYGYTF
>TRBD2|TRBJ2-3|TRBV2|few
TGTGCCAGCAGTTCTAGCGGCCCCAAGGCAGATACGCAGTATTTT
CASSSSGPKADTQYF
>NA|TRBJ2-5|TRBV20-1|NA
TGCAGTGCGACACCAGGGGAGGAGACCCAGTACTTC
CSATPGEETQYF
>TRBD2|TRBJ2-1|TRBV14|few
TGTGCCAGCAGCCCCCCCGGGGGGGGGGCCGACAATGAGCAGTTCTTC
CASSPPGGGADNEQFF
>TRBD2|TRBJ2-1|TRBV7-2|NA
TGTGCCAGCAGCTTAGGGGGAGGCGGGAGGGCGATAAATGAGCAGTTCTTC
CASSLGGGGRAINEQFF
>NA|TRBJ2-7|TRBV20-1|many
TGCAGTGCTAGAGACCCCGGGGACCCCTCCTACGAGCAGTACTTC
CSARDPGDPSYEQYF
>NA|TRBJ2-3|TRBV7-9|many
TGTGCCAGCAGCCCTCCAGTCCGGGATACGCAGTATTTT
CASSPPVRDTQYF
>NA|TRBJ1-1|TRBV29-1|few
TGCAGCGTATCCTTTGGGGACACTGAAGCTTTCTTT
CSVSFGDTEAFF
>TRBD2|TRBJ2-5|TRBV13|many
TGTGCCAGCAGCGGCGGGACTAGCGAGACCCAGTACTTC
CASSGGTSETQYF
>NA|TRBJ1-2|TRBV2|few
TGTGCCAGCAGTGAAGCGCTGGTCCGTGTCTATGGCTACACCTTC
CASSEALVRVYGYTF
>NA|TRBJ1-1|TRBV12-3/TRBV12-4|NA
TGTGCCAGCAACCCTCAGGGGAACACTGAAGCTTTCTTT
CASNPQGNTEAFF
>NA|TRBJ1-6|TRBV6-5|few
TGTGCCAGCACCTCCTCTGGGAGCTCCTATAATTCACCCCTCCACTTT
CASTSSGSSYNSPLHF
>NA|TRBJ2-5|TRBV29-1|NA
TGCAGCGTTGGGCACAGCTACCAAGAGACCCAGTACTTC
CSVGHSYQETQYF
>NA|TRBJ1-4|TRBV7-2|few
TGTGCCAGCAGCTTTGGGCAGGGGAGTGAAAAACTGTTTTTT
CASSFGQGSEKLFF
>TRBD1|TRBJ2-3|TRBV10-3|NA
TGTGCCATCAGGGGACAGGGCACAGATACGCAGTATTTT
CAIRGQGTDTQYF
>TRBD1|TRBJ2-7|TRBV7-2|many
TGTGCCAGCAACCCTTCGACAGGGAACTACGAGCAGTACTTC
CASNPSTGNYEQYF
>NA|TRBJ1-3|TRBV6-5|NA
TGTGCCAGCAGCCCCCGACAAGACTCTGGAAACACCATATATTTT
CASSPRQDSGNTIYF